These 20 T cell receptor beta chains came from one sample sequenced in a study of T cells expressing NK-cell markers. TCRdb reprocessed the 5' RACE reads; each CDR3 protein has one entry and no DNA is given. The sample's table shows a few hundred thousand distinct CDR3 sequences. The sequenced sample was blood T cells: a sorted CD56 or NKG2C T cell subset, CD4+ or CD8+ T cells, or bulk PBMC T cells (not recorded which). All receptors derive from a man aged 18 to 69 in good health.

The J gene is TRBJ2-1, the V gene TRBV11-2; there is no DNA to check the TCRdb D call of TRBD2. This CDR3 is 20 amino acids long. From germline, CDR1 is SGHAT and CDR2 FQNNGV. CDR3 sequence reads: CASSLVEGTSGVSSYNEQFF.

The V gene is TRBV5-1, the J gene TRBJ2-7; lacking DNA, the TRBD2 call made by TCRdb goes unchecked. Germline-derived CDR1 and CDR2 are SGHRS and YFSETQ. This CDR3 is built from 16 residues. The CDR3 sequence is CASSRSGGQGSTGQYF. Filled out from reference TRBV5-1 and TRBJ2-7, the complete variable domain reads KAGVTQTPRYLIKTRGQQVTLSCSPISGHRSVSWYQQTPGQGLQFLFEYFSETQRNKGNFPGRFSGRQFSNSRSEMNVSTLELGDSALYLCASSRSGGQGSTGQYFGPGTRLTVT.

This chain joins TRBV5-6 and TRBJ2-7; the D gene TCRdb calls, TRBD1, cannot be checked with no DNA. CDR3 length: 15 residues. CDR1 SGHDT and CDR2 YYEEEE come from the germline V gene. Here the CDR3 reads CASSLYPGQTYEQYF.

The chain is built from TRBV20-1 and TRBJ2-5. CDR1 and CDR2 (germline): DFQATT, SNEGSKA (reference sequence). The CDR3 has 13 amino acids. The CDR3 sequence is CSAGLLSFRTQYF.

The V gene is TRBV20-1, the J gene TRBJ2-5; TCRdb reports TRBD1, a call that lacks DNA to check it against. CDR1 is DFQATT and CDR2 is SNEGSKA in the germline V gene (reference sequence). This CDR3 is built from 12 residues. The CDR3 reads CSAKTGFETQYF.

The chain uses TRBV2 and TRBJ2-1; TCRdb's D call of TRBD1 is untestable without DNA. The germline V gene has CDR1 SNHLY and CDR2 FYNNEI. This CDR3 spans 15 amino acids. This chain's CDR3 is CASAREGGKFYEQFF.

The gene calls are TRBV29-1 and TRBJ2-5; TCRdb's assignment of TRBD1 cannot be checked, as there is no DNA. The CDR3 runs to 14 residues. Per germline, CDR1 SQVTM and CDR2 ANQGSEA. CDR3 residues: CSVVRQGVRETQYF.

The V and J genes are TRBV6-5 and TRBJ1-3; TCRdb designates TRBD1, a call that cannot be tested without DNA. CDR3 size: 16 residues. Germline V gene sequence: CDR1 MNHEY, CDR2 SVGAGI. CDR3 sequence: CASRLGATIIGNTIYF.

The genes are TRBV20-1 and TRBJ2-2; TCRdb's D call of TRBD2 is untestable without DNA. The germline V gene encodes CDR1 DFQATT and CDR2 SNEGSKA (reference sequence). This CDR3 is built from 18 residues. CDR3 region: CSARDKTSGGANTGELFF.

The rearrangement links TRBV7-2 to TRBJ2-5; no DNA is available, so the TRBD2 call from TCRdb remains unchecked. Germline CDR1 SGHTA, CDR2 FQGNSA. CDR3 size: 14 residues. The CDR3 sequence: CASSLEGTSVTQYF.

The genes are TRBV29-1 and TRBJ2-6; TCRdb outputs TRBD1, but without DNA this stays unchecked. Germline CDR1 and CDR2: SQVTM and ANQGSEA. The CDR3 length is 17 residues. The CDR3 protein is CSVEGIRGPRGANVLTF.

This rearrangement joins TRBV5-1 to TRBJ1-4; TCRdb calls TRBD1, which cannot be checked without DNA. The CDR3 loop spans 14 amino acids. The V gene's germline CDR1 is SGHRS and CDR2 YFSETQ. The CDR3 region is CASSPQGTNEKLFF.

The J gene is TRBJ2-5, the V gene TRBV15; TCRdb's assignment of TRBD2 cannot be checked, as there is no DNA. The CDR3 covers 16 residues. Germline V gene lookup returns CDR1 LNHNV and CDR2 YYDKDF (reference sequence). CDR3 loop: CATSRGSPVAQETQYF.

CDR3 sequence: CASSSGGGFTYEQYF. This chain connects TRBV5-1 to TRBJ2-7; there is no DNA to check the TCRdb D call of TRBD1. The CDR3 totals 15 residues. Germline V lookup: CDR1 SGHRS, CDR2 YFSETQ.

V usage is TRBV7-2 and J usage is TRBJ2-1; no DNA is available, so the TRBD2 call from TCRdb remains unchecked. The germline gives CDR1 SGHTA, CDR2 FQGNSA. The CDR3 has 16 amino acids. The CDR3 sequence: CASSFGGGVSYNEQFF.

The rearrangement joins TRBV20-1 to TRBJ2-3; there is no DNA to check the TCRdb D call of TRBD1. The germline CDR1 and CDR2 sequences are DFQATT and SNEGSKA (reference sequence). This CDR3 is built from 18 residues. The CDR3: CSARDEIRDRASSDTQYF.

This sequence joins TRBV6-5 and TRBJ1-2. The germline V gene has CDR1 MNHEY and CDR2 SVGAGI. The CDR3 is made up of 16 amino acids. CDR3: CASSYHPGSTNYGYTF.

This sequence joins TRBV2 and TRBJ1-6; the D call of TRBD1 rests on TCRdb alone, since no DNA is present to check it. This CDR3 is 15 amino acids long. Germline CDR1 and CDR2: SNHLY and FYNNEI. The CDR3 loop reads CASRLRDRGNSPLHF.

V gene TRBV3-1 combines with J gene TRBJ2-7. The CDR3 has 13 residues. Looked up from germline, CDR1 is LGHDT and CDR2 is YNNKEL (reference sequence). CDR3 loop: CASSLSATYEQYF.

V is TRBV6-5 and J is TRBJ2-3; with no DNA, the TCRdb D assignment of TRBD2 cannot be verified. Germline values: CDR1 MNHEY, CDR2 SVGAGI. The length of the CDR3 is 17 residues. CDR3: CASSYVGLAGGGDTQYF.